This entry lists 19 T cell receptor beta chains sequenced from one sample in a study of technical replicates of blood from a handful of donors. Measured with immunoSEQ multiplex PCR; TCRdb has only the in-frame clones, and not every one. The data hold 55,000 to 80,000 clones, with around 97% observed a single time. The sequencing input was T cells isolated from PBMCs. The receptors come from a human donor in good health.

V and J are TRBV6-1 and TRBJ1-4, with D possibly matching TRBD1 (6 bases). Trimming took 6 bases from V and 4 from J, leaving 12 bases between them. CDR1 is MNHNS and CDR2 is SASEGT in the germline V gene. CDR3 length equals 14 residues. CDR3 DNA: TGTGCCAGCAGGGAACAGGGTCTTAATGAAAAACTGTTTTTT. It specifies CASREQGLNEKLFF.

This clone has a handful of counts. The chain uses TRBV29-1 and TRBJ1-1, with D possibly TRBD1 on 6 matching bases. V was trimmed by 4 bases and J by 10 bases, leaving 13 bases between them. Germline CDR1 and CDR2: SQVTM and ANQGSEA. The CDR3 has 11 amino acids. CDR3: CSVAGGRGAFF. The DNA for the CDR3 is TGCAGCGTTGCTGGGGGCAGGGGAGCTTTCTTT.

This rearrangement joins TRBV5-4 to TRBJ1-2; TRBD1 is a possible D gene (5 bases). This CDR3 is built from 17 residues. Germline V gene data show CDR1 as SGHNT and CDR2 as YYREEE (reference sequence). V was cut by 1 base and J by 2 bases, with 18 bases left in between. The CDR3 sequence: CASSLMAGGDSNYGYTF. CDR3 nucleotide sequence: TGTGCCAGCAGCTTGATGGCAGGTGGGGACTCGAACTATGGCTACACCTTC.

V gene TRBV2 combines with J gene TRBJ1-1; TRBD1 aligns across 7 bases. CDR3 size: 14 residues. CDR1 and CDR2 (germline): SNHLY, FYNNEI. V was clipped by 6 bases and J by 0 bases; unmatched bases: 4. In nucleotides, the CDR3 is TGTGCCAGCAGCTCACAGGGGTTGAACACTGAAGCTTTCTTT. It codes for CASSSQGLNTEAFF. The complete variable domain, with remaining parts taken from reference TRBV2 and TRBJ1-1, reads EPEVTQTPSHQVTQMGQEVILRCVPISNHLYFYWYRQILGQKVEFLVSFYNNEISEKSEIFDDQFSVERPDGSNFTLKIRSTKLEDSAMYFCASSSQGLNTEAFFGQGTRLTVV.

The chain uses TRBV2 and TRBJ2-5; D may be TRBD1 (5 bases). With 7 bases removed from V and 0 bases from J, the gap between germline ends came to 15 bases. The germline CDR1 and CDR2 sequences are SNHLY and FYNNEI. The CDR3 consists of 15 residues. CDR3 nucleotide sequence: TGTGCCAGCAAGAGGAACAGGTGGTACCAAGAGACCCAGTACTTC. It codes for CASKRNRWYQETQYF.

This sequence joins TRBV9 and TRBJ2-7, with TRBD1 matching over 7 bases. Germline V gene data show CDR1 as SGDLS and CDR2 as YYNGEE. This CDR3 spans 15 amino acids. V shed 0 bases and J 3 bases; nucleotides not matched to a gene: 6. The CDR3 spells CASSVAEGGGYEQYF. The CDR3 DNA sequence: TGTGCCAGCAGCGTAGCGGAAGGGGGCGGCTACGAGCAGTACTTC.

The chain joins TRBV19 to TRBJ1-5; D is uncertain. CDR3 size: 17 residues. Germline V gene lookup returns CDR1 LNHDA and CDR2 SQIVND (reference sequence). Trimming removed 5 bases from V and 6 bases from J, with 23 bases in between. The CDR3: CASSEVSGPGSTQPQHF. CDR3 nucleotide sequence: TGTGCCAGTAGTGAGGTCTCCGGTCCCGGGAGTACTCAGCCCCAGCATTTT.

The CDR3 DNA reads TGTGCCAGCAGACAGGGATCGTTAAACACCATATATTTT. Protein sequence: CASRQGSLNTIYF. This chain uses TRBV2 with TRBJ1-3, with D perhaps matching TRBD1 (6 bases). This CDR3 region has 13 residues. Deletions cut 6 bases from V and 6 bases from J, with 12 bases between. The V gene's germline CDR1 is SNHLY and CDR2 FYNNEI.

V is TRBV5-1 and J is TRBJ2-7; D is uncertain. The CDR3 length is 17 residues. In germline, CDR1 is SGHRS, CDR2 YFSETQ. Trimming shortened V by 0 bases and J by 0 bases, and 16 bases separated the two germline ends. The CDR3, as DNA: TGCGCCAGCAGCTTGGCCGTGAGTTCGCCATCCTCCTACGAGCAGTACTTC. Residues: CASSLAVSSPSSYEQYF.

The rearrangement links TRBV28 to TRBJ2-7; no reliable D call. CDR1 is MDHEN and CDR2 is SYDVKM in the germline V gene. Trimming pared 6 bases from V and 4 bases from J, leaving 7 bases between. This CDR3 is 11 amino acids long. The CDR3 loop reads CASRTPYEQYF. The CDR3 DNA reads TGTGCCAGCAGGACACCATACGAGCAGTACTTC.

The genes are TRBV13 and TRBJ2-1; the match to TRBD2 covers 9 bases. V was pared by 2 bases and J by 6 bases, with 2 bases of the junction left unmatched. Per germline, CDR1 PRHDT and CDR2 FYEKMQ (reference sequence). This CDR3 contains 14 residues. CDR3 in amino acids: CASSLIAGVNEQFF. CDR3 DNA: TGTGCCAGCAGCTTAATAGCGGGAGTCAATGAGCAGTTCTTC.

This clone has a single count. The CDR3 coding sequence is TGTGCCAGCAGTGGGACAGTGGATCAGCCCCAGCATTTT. It translates to CASSGTVDQPQHF. The chain combines TRBV6-4 with TRBJ1-5; D may be TRBD1 (6 bases). Germline CDR1 is MRHNA and CDR2 is SNTAGT. The CDR3 is made up of 13 amino acids. Trimming shortened V by 4 bases and J by 5 bases, and 9 bases separated the two germline ends.

V gene TRBV28 combines with J gene TRBJ1-2; D is unresolved. Germline CDR1 reads MDHEN; CDR2 reads SYDVKM. With 6 bases removed from V and 7 bases from J, the gap between germline ends came to 15 bases. The CDR3 length is 13 residues. The DNA for the CDR3 is TGTGCCAGCAGCAGTGAGACTCCGGCTGGCTACACCTTC. Translating gives CASSSETPAGYTF.

This clone was found once. The gene calls are TRBV7-8 and TRBJ2-7; 7 bases align to TRBD2. Germline trimming cut 6 bases from V and 4 bases from J; bases unmatched to any gene: 3. Germline CDR1 reads SGHVS; CDR2 reads FQNEAQ. The CDR3 loop spans 12 amino acids. For the CDR3, the DNA is TGTGCCAGCAGGGCCGGGGGGTACGAGCAGTACTTC. Encoded protein: CASRAGGYEQYF.

The CDR3 nucleotides read TGTGCCACCAGCAGAGAGCCGCCTACCTATGGCTACACCTTC. Amino acids: CATSREPPTYGYTF. The chain combines TRBV15 with TRBJ1-2; D gene uncertain. Germline V gene data show CDR1 as LNHNV and CDR2 as YYDKDF (reference sequence). This CDR3 has 14 residues. V lost 0 bases and J lost 4, with 9 bases in between.

This clone was detected a few times. This rearrangement joins TRBV5-1 to TRBJ1-1, with D uncertain. CDR1 and CDR2 (germline): SGHRS, YFSETQ. V lost 0 bases and J 5 bases, leaving 8 bases between the germline ends. The CDR3 is 13 residues long. The CDR3 DNA reads as TGCGCCAGCAGCTTGGAGTCCAGTACTGAAGCTTTCTTT. Amino acids: CASSLESSTEAFF.

The CDR3 nucleotides are TGTGCCAGCAGCCTGCCTTTCACAGGGGGAGACACCATATATTTT. As protein: CASSLPFTGGDTIYF. The chain joins TRBV11-2 to TRBJ1-3; 8 bases fit TRBD1. The CDR3 runs 15 residues. Losses at the gene ends were 5 bases for V and 8 bases for J; bases not matched to a gene: 11. Germline values: CDR1 SGHAT, CDR2 FQNNGV.

The chain recombines TRBV28 with TRBJ1-4; 7 bases are shared with TRBD1. Germline-derived CDR1 and CDR2 are MDHEN and SYDVKM. V lost 3 bases and J lost 8; bases outside the gene matches: 9. The CDR3 sequence is 15 residues long. CDR3 DNA sequence: TGTGCCAGCAGTTTGACGGTCCCGGGACAGGAAAAACTGTTTTTT. Its translation: CASSLTVPGQEKLFF.

The chain carries TRBV6-6 and TRBJ1-5; D is unresolved. This CDR3 is 14 amino acids long. Germline assignment: CDR1 MNHNY and CDR2 SVGAGI (reference sequence). Trimming shortened V by 3 bases and J by 3 bases, and 9 bases separated the two germline ends. The CDR3 DNA reads as TGTGCCAGCAGTTATATTATTTCCAATCAGCCCCAGCATTTT. This encodes CASSYIISNQPQHF.